Each of the 20 T cell receptor beta chains below was sequenced from the same sample in a study of post-analysis software for immune sequencing data. Presence of unique molecular identifiers characterized the TCR beta cDNA libraries. TCRdb re-derived calls from the PCR reads in MiXCR, one entry per CDR3 protein. The profile shows roughly 540,000 distinct CDR3 sequences, around 34% of them singletons. Their target antigens are unknown. Study observations and caveats: Among 5 or 6 TRBV segments more frequent in patients than controls were TRBV5-6, TRBV5-1 and TRBV20-1.

The sequenced sample was blood. These TCRs come from a girl aged 2 to 17 with multiple sclerosis.

The sample holds a few counts of this clonotype. The chain links TRBV20-1 to TRBJ2-3; 10 nucleotides line up with TRBD2. CDR3 size: 16 residues. The V and J ends lost 0 bases and 4 bases, in that order; junction bases with no gene match: 7. Germline CDR1 reads DFQATT; CDR2 reads SNEGSKA (reference sequence). CDR3 sequence (DNA): TGCAGTGCTAGAGATCAACTAGCGGGGAGTCCAGATACGCAGTATTTT. Protein sequence: CSARDQLAGSPDTQYF.

The V and J genes are TRBV28 and TRBJ2-1; possibly TRBD2 for D (6 bases). The CDR3 sequence is 14 residues long. Germline assignment: CDR1 MDHEN and CDR2 SYDVKM. Trimming took off 6 bases at V and 6 bases at J, with 15 bases between the two ends. The CDR3 protein is CASSPTRLVNEQFF. CDR3 sequence (DNA): TGTGCCAGCAGCCCCACCAGACTAGTCAATGAGCAGTTCTTC.

The chain carries TRBV15 and TRBJ2-5, with TRBD2 identical over 9 bases. The length of the CDR3 is 17 residues. CDR1 and CDR2 from the germline V gene are LNHNV and YYDKDF (reference sequence). Trimming at V came to 0 bases and at J to 5 bases, leaving 10 bases not matched to a gene. The CDR3 spells CATSREPAGGLRETQYF. In DNA, the CDR3 is TGTGCCACCAGCAGAGAACCAGCGGGGGGCCTCCGGGAGACCCAGTACTTC.

The chain joins TRBV6-5 to TRBJ2-3; D gene uncertain. The CDR3 is made up of 14 amino acids. V was shortened by 6 bases and J by 3 bases, with 13 bases between the two germline ends. The germline gives CDR1 MNHEY, CDR2 SVGAGI. The CDR3 sequence is CASREAAGTDTQYF. CDR3 sequence (DNA): TGTGCCAGCAGAGAAGCCGCCGGAACAGATACGCAGTATTTT.

The rearrangement links TRBV29-1 to TRBJ1-2; no firm D call. Trimming removed 5 bases at V and 5 bases at J, with 15 bases between. Germline-derived CDR1 and CDR2 are SQVTM and ANQGSEA. The CDR3 extends over 13 amino acids. The CDR3, as DNA: TGCAGCGTTCCGCAGGTCGGACCTTATGGCTACACCTTC. Translating it yields CSVPQVGPYGYTF.

J is TRBJ2-2 and V is TRBV6-1; D is ambiguous. Germline V gene data show CDR1 as MNHNS and CDR2 as SASEGT. The CDR3 is 14 residues long. V lost 0 bases, J lost 6 bases, and 8 bases lay in between. DNA for the CDR3: TGTGCCAGCAGTGAAGCTCTCTGGGCCGGGGAGCTGTTTTTT. Residues: CASSEALWAGELFF.

This clonotype has a handful of counts. V gene TRBV7-8 combines with J gene TRBJ1-5; 10 nucleotides line up with TRBD1. The CDR3 is 13 residues long. CDR1 and CDR2 from the germline V gene are SGHVS and FQNEAQ. V lost 5 bases and J lost 7; bases outside the gene matches: 2. CDR3: CASSPDRGQPQHF. The CDR3, as DNA: TGTGCCAGCAGCCCGGACAGGGGGCAGCCCCAGCATTTT.

The rearrangement links TRBV20-1 to TRBJ1-4, with 8 nucleotides matching TRBD1. CDR1 and CDR2 from the germline V gene are DFQATT and SNEGSKA (reference sequence). The CDR3 loop spans 12 amino acids. V shed 1 base, J shed 10 bases, and the junction held 2 bases outside the gene matches. In nucleotides, the CDR3 is TGCAGTGCTAGAGGGACAGGGCTAAAACTGTTTTTT. It yields the protein CSARGTGLKLFF.

The J gene is TRBJ2-1, the V gene TRBV7-9; 10 bases align to TRBD2. The CDR3 has 16 residues. The J segment lost 8 bases and the V segment lost 4 bases, leaving 11 bases of the junction unmatched. Germline loops: CDR1 SEHNR, CDR2 FQNEAQ (reference sequence). The CDR3, as DNA: TGTGCCAGCAGCTATATGAGCGGGGGGGCCTTCCATGAGCAGTTCTTC. It translates to CASSYMSGGAFHEQFF.

This chain links TRBV20-1 with TRBJ2-1; weak D call: TRBD1 (5 bases). CDR3 length: 13 residues. The germline V gene encodes CDR1 DFQATT and CDR2 SNEGSKA (reference sequence). V lost 2 bases, J lost 6 bases, and 11 bases lay in between. The CDR3 DNA reads as TGCAGTGCTAGACCCTGGGGCGGCAATGAGCAGTTCTTC. It translates to CSARPWGGNEQFF.

This clonotype appeared many times. The chain links TRBV11-1 to TRBJ2-5; 7 nucleotides match TRBD2. Germline CDR1 SGHAT, CDR2 FQDESV (reference sequence). The ends lost 4 bases at V and 4 bases at J; junction bases unmatched: 9. The CDR3 sequence is 15 residues long. CDR3 in DNA: TGTGCCAGCAGCTACGGGACTACAAGGGGAGAGACCCAGTACTTC. Translation: CASSYGTTRGETQYF. Full variable domain (remainder filled in from reference TRBV11-1 and TRBJ2-5): EAEVAQSPRYKITEKSQAVAFWCDPISGHATLYWYRQILGQGPELLVQFQDESVVDDSQLPKDRFSAERLKGVDSTLKIQPAELGDSAMYLCASSYGTTRGETQYFGPGTRLLVL.

The chain carries TRBV5-1 and TRBJ1-1; tentative D call: TRBD1 (5 bases). The V end lost 4 bases, the J end lost 2 bases, and 15 bases lay between the germline ends. This CDR3 contains 15 residues. Germline values: CDR1 SGHRS, CDR2 YFSETQ. CDR3 sequence reads: CASSAGGGFNTEAFF. CDR3 bases: TGCGCCAGCAGCGCCGGGGGGGGGTTCAACACTGAAGCTTTCTTT.

Details on this clonotype: This may come from a read error, since a much larger clone is one base off. The V gene is TRBV2, the J gene TRBJ2-5, with D perhaps TRBD2 (6 bases). The CDR3 loop spans 16 amino acids. Germline loops: CDR1 SNHLY, CDR2 FYNNEI. CDR3 in DNA: TGTGCCGGCAGTCAGAGGGGACTGATGTACCAAGAGACCCAGTACTTC. This codes for CAGSQRGLMYQETQYF.

The rearrangement links TRBV10-3 to TRBJ2-5, with 7 bases identical to TRBD1. Germline V CDR1 and CDR2: ENHRY, SYGVKD. V dropped 0 bases and J dropped 5; count of bases not matched to a gene: 9. CDR3 length equals 16 residues. CDR3 DNA: TGTGCCATCAGTGAGTCGTGGAAGGGGGCTGACGAGACCCAGTACTTC. It encodes CAISESWKGADETQYF.

This clonotype was seen only a few times. V and J are TRBV15 and TRBJ2-5; the D gene is possibly TRBD1 (6 bases). Trimming left V 1 base short and J 11 bases short, with 17 bases between. Germline V lookup: CDR1 LNHNV, CDR2 YYDKDF (reference sequence). The CDR3 is 14 residues long. The CDR3 protein is CATSRGTAQREQYF. In nucleotides, the CDR3 is TGTGCCACCAGCAGAGGGACAGCCCAGAGAGAGCAGTACTTC.

J is TRBJ2-1 and V is TRBV18; 8 bases are shared with TRBD1. The CDR3 covers 13 residues. Germline loops: CDR1 KGHSH, CDR2 LQKENI. V shed 4 bases and J 8 bases; nucleotides not matched to a gene: 4. The CDR3 spells CASSRTTGDEQFF. CDR3 nucleotide sequence: TGTGCCAGCTCACGCACGACAGGGGATGAGCAGTTCTTC.

This rearrangement joins TRBV20-1 to TRBJ2-5, with a tentative D call TRBD1 (6 bases). The ends were cut back, 5 bases at V and 1 base at J, with 17 bases in the middle. Germline values: CDR1 DFQATT, CDR2 SNEGSKA (reference sequence). CDR3 length: 15 residues. This CDR3 reads CSADTVQGRQETQYF. The CDR3 nucleotides read TGCAGTGCTGACACGGTCCAGGGGCGCCAAGAGACCCAGTACTTC.

Concerning this clonotype: Germline is not matched at one junction end, which may reflect a read error. This chain connects TRBV5-1 to TRBJ1-2; maybe TRBD1 (6 bases). The CDR3 is made up of 16 amino acids. Germline V gene lookup returns CDR1 SGHRS and CDR2 YFSETQ. The CDR3 coding sequence is TGCGCCAGCAGCCCCCGGACAGCGGCCTCTAACTATGACTACACCTTC. The encoded protein is CASSPRTAASNYDYTF.

This clonotype was picked up one time. This rearrangement joins TRBV9 to TRBJ1-2, with D possibly matching TRBD1 (5 bases). The CDR3 spans 13 residues. Trimming stripped 2 bases from V and 4 bases from J, with 9 bases between. Germline V gene sequence: CDR1 SGDLS, CDR2 YYNGEE. CDR3 nucleotide sequence: TGTGCCAGCAGCGTTGCTGGGACCTATGGCTACACCTTC. This codes for CASSVAGTYGYTF.

This clonotype has just a few counts. This chain links TRBV20-1 with TRBJ2-7; unclear D gene. Per the germline V gene, CDR1 is DFQATT and CDR2 is SNEGSKA (reference sequence). CDR3 length: 15 residues. Trimming took off 1 base at V and 0 bases at J, with 13 bases between the two ends. The CDR3 region is CSARAKNKDSYEQYF. The CDR3 nucleotides read TGCAGTGCTAGAGCTAAGAACAAGGACTCCTACGAGCAGTACTTC.